This TCR beta chain was sequenced for a study of T-cell memory formation after mild COVID-19. In the study overall: Largely, the TCR clusters proved donor specific.

Constant-segment primers were used for 5'RACE, and the resulting TCR alpha and TCR beta cDNA libraries carried sample barcodes and UMIs. Via MiXCR, TCRdb re-called the 5' RACE reads, giving one row per CDR3 protein. The sample carries 470,000 or so distinct CDR3 sequences, about a sixth recorded once. Regarding this clonotype: The antigen is not known.

General observations from the study: Certain responding clones were present in pre-infection memory, suggesting participation of cross-reactive memory.

Germline-derived CDR1 and CDR2 are SGHDT and YYEEEE. V was pared by 7 bases and J by 0 bases, with 16 bases between. The CDR3 contains 15 residues. The clonotype originates from a man between 18 and 29 years old who had mild COVID-19 (a few samples of this study predate the infection). Cell type and time point are not known. Input material: PBMCs or a T cell subset sorted from them (not recorded which). V is TRBV5-6 and J is TRBJ1-1, with no clear D. Here the CDR3 DNA reads TGTGCCAGCTCCGGGCCCCGAGGGATGAACACTGAAGCTTTCTTT. Translation gives CASSGPRGMNTEAFF.